Shown below are 13 T cell receptor beta chains from a single sample sequenced in a study of cytomegalovirus exposure and HLA in healthy donors. Vbeta (60) and Jbeta (13) primers were used in the PCR. Clones were read by immunoSEQ multiplex PCR, and TCRdb kept only the in-frame ones, dropping some. The repertoire includes more than 150,000 clones, roughly 73% of them detected once, and about 8% sits in the top ten. The sequenced sample was PBMCs. These receptors all come from a woman in her thirties or forties in good health and CMV-seropositive.

The J gene is TRBJ1-3, the V gene TRBV5-1; D is ambiguous. Germline V gene lookup returns CDR1 SGHRS and CDR2 YFSETQ. V shed 4 bases and J shed 0 bases, with 8 bases lying between them. The CDR3 is made up of 14 amino acids. The CDR3 bases are TGCGCCAGCAGCCCCGGGGACTCTGGAAACACCATATATTTT. As protein: CASSPGDSGNTIYF.

This clone has more than one count but fewer than ten. The chain couples TRBV28 to TRBJ2-2, with D possibly TRBD2 on 6 matching bases. CDR3 length: 15 amino acids. Trimming left V 4 bases short and J 7 bases short, with 16 bases between. The germline gives CDR1 MDHEN, CDR2 SYDVKM. The CDR3 nucleotides read TGTGCCAGCAGTTCGTCCTCTAGCGAGGGCGGGGAGCTGTTTTTT. It is translated as CASSSSSSEGGELFF.

This chain connects TRBV19 to TRBJ1-1; maybe TRBD1 (6 bases). The CDR3 covers 14 residues. Germline lookup yields CDR1 LNHDA and CDR2 SQIVND (reference sequence). V lost 3 bases and J 6 bases, leaving 14 bases between the germline ends. The CDR3 is CASSMVGGLAEAFF. DNA of the CDR3: TGTGCCAGTAGTATGGTAGGGGGTTTGGCTGAAGCTTTCTTT.

The chain is built from TRBV10-3 and TRBJ2-7; 7 bases are a match to TRBD1. With V trimmed by 8 bases and J by 0 bases, 13 bases remained unmatched. The CDR3 loop spans 16 amino acids. From germline, CDR1 is ENHRY and CDR2 SYGVKD. The CDR3: CAIRPSKQGNSYEQYF. For the CDR3, the DNA is TGTGCCATCCGTCCTAGTAAACAGGGGAACTCCTACGAGCAGTACTTC.

This chain connects TRBV27 to TRBJ2-7, with D tentatively TRBD1 (5 bases). The CDR3 totals 14 residues. The V gene's germline CDR1 is MNHEY and CDR2 SMNVEV (reference sequence). V was cut by 0 bases and J by 4 bases, with 10 bases left in between. CDR3 sequence: CASSLSVKGYEQYF. CDR3 coding DNA: TGTGCCAGCAGTTTATCGGTTAAGGGGTACGAGCAGTACTTC.

The rearrangement joins TRBV5-1 to TRBJ1-6, with D possibly being TRBD1 (6 bases). The CDR3 has 16 residues. Germline V gene lookup returns CDR1 SGHRS and CDR2 YFSETQ. The V and J ends lost 3 bases and 1 base respectively, with 11 bases between them. In nucleotides, the CDR3 is TGCGCCAGCAGCTGGGACGACAGGTCCTATAATTCACCCCTCCACTTT. Amino acid sequence: CASSWDDRSYNSPLHF.

The V gene is TRBV6-5, the J gene TRBJ2-7; 8 bases are a match to TRBD2. CDR1 is MNHEY, CDR2 SVGAGI, per germline. V gave up 10 bases and J gave up 6 bases; unmatched junction bases: 11. This CDR3 is built from 13 residues. The CDR3 loop reads CATREGGQGEQYF. The CDR3 DNA follows: TGTGCCACTCGGGAGGGGGGGCAAGGCGAGCAGTACTTC.

The gene calls are TRBV5-1 and TRBJ1-1; D gene ambiguous. Trimming removed 4 bases at V and 2 bases at J, with 9 bases between. This CDR3 spans 13 amino acids. Germline lookup yields CDR1 SGHRS and CDR2 YFSETQ. DNA of the CDR3: TGCGCCAGCAGCCGGGAGGTCAACACTGAAGCTTTCTTT. It codes for CASSREVNTEAFF.

The chain employs TRBV14 and TRBJ1-1; 11 nucleotides agree with TRBD1. With 1 base clipped from V and 5 bases from J, the junction kept 6 bases outside the gene matches. The CDR3 totals 16 residues. The V gene's germline CDR1 is SGHDN and CDR2 FVKESK. CDR3 loop: CASSQGGQGAKTEAFF. In nucleotides, the CDR3 is TGTGCCAGCAGCCAAGGAGGACAGGGGGCTAAGACTGAAGCTTTCTTT.

The rearrangement uses TRBV29-1 and TRBJ1-2; weak D call: TRBD1 (5 bases). Trimming removed 5 bases at V and 8 bases at J, with 9 bases between. The CDR3 spans 10 residues. Germline V CDR1 and CDR2: SQVTM, ANQGSEA. The CDR3 loop reads CSVWAGGYTF. The CDR3 nucleotides are TGCAGCGTTTGGGCAGGGGGCTACACCTTC.

This clone was detected only once. This chain connects TRBV23-1 to TRBJ1-4; D gene ambiguous. TRBV23-1 is given ORF status, its function remaining uncertain. The CDR3 length is 12 residues. Between the trimmed V and J ends, which lost 11 bases and 6 bases, there was a span of 13 bases. The CDR3 DNA sequence: TGCGCCCCTCGAAGAGACTATGAAAAACTGTTTTTT. Translation: CAPRRDYEKLFF.

The chain has TRBV2 and TRBJ2-7, with D possibly matching TRBD2 (5 bases). Germline assignment: CDR1 SNHLY and CDR2 FYNNEI. The V and J ends lost 4 bases and 1 base respectively, with 11 bases between them. The CDR3 has 14 amino acids. CDR3 sequence (DNA): TGTGCCAGCAGTGGTGGGAGCCGTTCCTACGAGCAGTACTTC. Translated, it gives CASSGGSRSYEQYF.

V usage is TRBV6-1 and J usage is TRBJ2-5; possible D gene TRBD2, 6 bases. The V and J ends lost 3 bases and 3 bases respectively, with 11 bases between them. The CDR3 has 14 residues. CDR1 is MNHNS, CDR2 SASEGT, per germline. The CDR3 DNA reads as TGTGCCAGCAGTGAGCCGGGACTTAAAGAGACCCAGTACTTC. The encoded protein is CASSEPGLKETQYF.